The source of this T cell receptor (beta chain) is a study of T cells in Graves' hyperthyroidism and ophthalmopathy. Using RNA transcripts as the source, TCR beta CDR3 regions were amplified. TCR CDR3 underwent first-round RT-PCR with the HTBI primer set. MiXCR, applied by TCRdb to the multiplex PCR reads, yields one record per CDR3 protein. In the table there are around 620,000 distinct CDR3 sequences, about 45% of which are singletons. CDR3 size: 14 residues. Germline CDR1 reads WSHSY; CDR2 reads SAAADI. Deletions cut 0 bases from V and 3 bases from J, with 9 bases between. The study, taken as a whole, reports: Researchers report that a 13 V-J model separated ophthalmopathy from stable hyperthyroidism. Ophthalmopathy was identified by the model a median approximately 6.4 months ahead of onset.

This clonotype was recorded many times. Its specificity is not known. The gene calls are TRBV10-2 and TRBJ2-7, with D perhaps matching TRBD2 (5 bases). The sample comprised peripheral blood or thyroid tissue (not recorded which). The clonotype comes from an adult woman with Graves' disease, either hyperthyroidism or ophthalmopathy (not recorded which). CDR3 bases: TGCGCCAGCAGTGAGTCACCGGGATACTACGAGCAGTACTTC. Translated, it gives CASSESPGYYEQYF.